The 7 T cell receptor beta chains below all came from one sample that was sequenced in a study of CD8+ T cells in alopecia areata. RNA extraction was followed by reverse transcription into cDNA, which acted as the sequencing template. Profiling relied on immunoSEQ multiplex PCR, and the TCRdb table lists in-frame clones only, not all of them. The sample holds 140,000 or so clones; roughly 60% are singletons and the top ten take roughly a third. Sequencing was done on a sample of CD8+ T cells sorted from blood. The source is a human donor in good health.

V usage is TRBV15 and J usage is TRBJ2-7; 9 bases are a match to TRBD2. The CDR3 spans 14 residues. V trimming: 4 bases; J trimming: 3 bases; junction bases outside the gene matches: 4. Germline CDR1 LNHNV, CDR2 YYDKDF (reference sequence). This CDR3 is CATSTPAGGYEQYF. CDR3 DNA: TGTGCCACCAGCACCCCAGCGGGAGGCTACGAGCAGTACTTC. The full variable domain, completed using reference TRBV15 and TRBJ2-7, is DAMVIQNPRYQVTQFGKPVTLSCSQTLNHNVMYWYQQKSSQAPKLLFHYYDKDFNNEADTPDNFQSRRPNTSFCFLDIRSPGLGDTAMYLCATSTPAGGYEQYFGPGTRLTVT.

In its sample, this clone was seen a few times. The CDR3 coding sequence is TGCAGCGTCGAACTAACCCGTGGGGGTCACCCCTACGAGCAGTACTTC. This codes for CSVELTRGGHPYEQYF. The rearrangement links TRBV29-1 to TRBJ2-7; D tentatively reads TRBD1 or TRBD2 (5 bases each). This CDR3 region has 16 residues. Germline CDR1 SQVTM, CDR2 ANQGSEA. The V and J ends lost 6 bases and 2 bases respectively, with 23 bases between them.

CDR3 nucleotides: TGTGCCAGCAGCGTAGGGGGAAGCTCCGAGGCTTTCTTT. Its translation: CASSVGGSSEAFF. The chain recombines TRBV9 with TRBJ1-1; D not resolved. There are 13 residues in the CDR3. Germline loops: CDR1 SGDLS, CDR2 YYNGEE. Deletions cut 0 bases from V and 11 bases from J, with 14 bases between.

This chain uses TRBV30 with TRBJ1-2; the D is unclear. CDR1 GTSNPN and CDR2 SVGIG come from the germline V gene (reference sequence). V shed 2 bases and J shed 1 base, with 17 bases lying between them. The CDR3 runs to 16 residues. This CDR3 reads CAWSSDWNTYNYGYTF. The CDR3 nucleotides are TGTGCCTGGAGTTCCGACTGGAATACCTATAACTATGGCTACACCTTC.

The V call is TRBV5-1, the J call TRBJ2-7, with 8 bases fitting TRBD2. Germline CDR1 SGHRS, CDR2 YFSETQ. The CDR3 has 16 amino acids. J was trimmed by 2 bases and V by 4 bases; bases with no gene match: 11. CDR3 region: CASSPGGLAAAYEQYF. In DNA form, the CDR3 reads TGCGCCAGCAGCCCGGGGGGGCTAGCGGCCGCCTACGAGCAGTACTTC.

V gene TRBV9 combines with J gene TRBJ1-2; the match to TRBD1 covers 10 bases. The J segment lost 7 bases and the V segment lost 0 bases, leaving 3 bases of the junction unmatched. CDR1 is SGDLS, CDR2 YYNGEE, per germline. The length of the CDR3 is 14 residues. The CDR3 region has the DNA TGTGCCAGCAGCGTAGATGACAGGGGGCTTGGCTACACCTTC. It yields the protein CASSVDDRGLGYTF. Combining the CDR3 with reference TRBV9 and TRBJ1-2 gives the whole variable domain DSGVTQTPKHLITATGQRVTLRCSPRSGDLSVYWYQQSLDQGLQFLIQYYNGEERAKGNILERFSAQQFPDLHSELNLSSLELGDSALYFCASSVDDRGLGYTFGSGTRLTVV.

Only one count was recorded for this clone. V usage is TRBV29-1 and J usage is TRBJ1-1; D call uncertain. Germline values: CDR1 SQVTM, CDR2 ANQGSEA. CDR3 length: 11 residues. The V and J ends lost 4 bases and 2 bases respectively, with 5 bases between them. CDR3 loop: CSVGANTEAFF. The CDR3 DNA is TGCAGCGTTGGAGCAAACACTGAAGCTTTCTTT.